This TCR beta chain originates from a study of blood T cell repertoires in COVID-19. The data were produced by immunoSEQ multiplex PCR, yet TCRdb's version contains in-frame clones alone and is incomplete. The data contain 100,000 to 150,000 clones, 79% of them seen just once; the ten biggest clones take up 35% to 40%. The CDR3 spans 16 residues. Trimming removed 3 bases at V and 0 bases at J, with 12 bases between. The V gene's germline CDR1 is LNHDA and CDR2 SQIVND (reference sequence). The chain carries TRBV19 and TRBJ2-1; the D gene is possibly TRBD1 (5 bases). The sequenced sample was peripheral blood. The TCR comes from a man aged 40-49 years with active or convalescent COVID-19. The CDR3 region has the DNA TGTGCCAGTAGTATCAGGACACAAAGCTCCTACAATGAGCAGTTCTTC. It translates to CASSIRTQSSYNEQFF.